This is a list of T cell receptor beta chains from one sample in a study of T cell responses to AZD1222 COVID-19 vaccine. Produced via immunoSEQ multiplex PCR; TCRdb's table is partial and in-frame only. The table includes about 100,000 clones, about 86% detected once. The specimen was peripheral blood, collected on day 0 of AZD1222 vaccination. These receptors were taken from an adult in good health. Each CDR3 is given with its conserved first and last residue. A D gene is named only where the DNA matches it firmly. Rows may omit the clone size; those that give it use once, few, many or a size class.

d_gene	v_gene	abundance	j_gene	CDR3aa	CDR3nt
-	TRBV4-3	-	TRBJ2-1	CASSPRGGGSYNEQFF	TGCGCCAGCAGCCCTCGGGGTGGCGGGTCCTACAATGAGCAGTTCTTC
TRBD2	TRBV19	-	TRBJ2-7	CASSKTGLVYEQYF	TGTGCCAGTAGTAAAACCGGACTAGTGTACGAGCAGTACTTC
TRBD1	TRBV27	once	TRBJ1-2	CASSFGQGVIYGYTF	TGTGCCAGCAGCTTTGGACAGGGGGTAATATATGGCTACACCTTC
-	TRBV18	-	TRBJ1-2	CASSQGVDYGYTF	TGTGCCAGCTCACAGGGGGTTGACTATGGCTACACCTTC
-	TRBV28	-	TRBJ2-1	CASSRSGTVGNEQFF	TGTGCCAGCAGTCGCTCCGGGACTGTAGGCAATGAGCAGTTCTTC
-	TRBV7-2	-	TRBJ1-2	CASSLDNNYGYTF	TGTGCCAGCAGCTTAGACAATAACTATGGCTACACCTTC
-	TRBV11-1	-	TRBJ2-1	CASSLTIRDNEQFF	TGTGCCAGCAGCTTGACAATCAGGGACAATGAGCAGTTCTTC
TRBD2	TRBV5-8	once	TRBJ2-2	CASSFREGRSTGELFF	TGTGCCAGCAGCTTCCGGGAGGGCCGTAGCACCGGGGAGCTGTTTTTT
-	TRBV28	-	TRBJ2-1	CASSLNNEQFF	TGTGCCAGCAGTTTAAACAATGAGCAGTTCTTC
TRBD1	TRBV28	-	TRBJ1-1	CASRPGTGVNTEAFF	TGTGCCAGCAGACCCGGGACAGGTGTGAACACTGAAGCTTTCTTT
TRBD2	TRBV6-5	-	TRBJ2-1	CASSPGGSGSVPFF	TGTGCCAGCAGTCCCGGTGGTAGCGGGAGTGTGCCGTTCTTC
TRBD1	TRBV5-8	-	TRBJ1-5	CASSLVTGTQPQHF	TGTGCCAGCAGCTTGGTGACAGGGACTCAGCCCCAGCATTTT
TRBD2	TRBV9	-	TRBJ2-1	CASSVALSAGGRDEQFF	TGTGCCAGCAGCGTAGCCCTCTCGGCGGGAGGGCGGGATGAGCAGTTCTTC
-	TRBV6-6	-	TRBJ1-2	CASSSLDNYGYTF	TGTGCCAGCAGTTCCCTGGACAACTATGGCTACACCTTC
-	TRBV2	-	TRBJ1-5	CASNEQGYNQPQHF	TGTGCCAGCAATGAACAGGGCTACAATCAGCCCCAGCATTTT
-	TRBV29-1	once	TRBJ2-5	CSVVRPNPRRQETQYF	TGCAGCGTTGTTCGTCCCAACCCCAGACGGCAAGAGACCCAGTACTTC
-	TRBV19	once	TRBJ1-5	CASSYRDIHNQPQHF	TGTGCCAGTAGTTATCGGGACATTCACAATCAGCCCCAGCATTTT
TRBD2	TRBV7-9	-	TRBJ2-5	CASKGTTQETQYF	TGTGCCAGCAAGGGGACTACTCAAGAGACCCAGTACTTC
TRBD1	TRBV29-1	-	TRBJ2-1	CSVDPPEGAGGNEQFF	TGCAGCGTTGACCCCCCAGAGGGGGCCGGCGGCAATGAGCAGTTCTTC
-	TRBV25-1	-	TRBJ1-1	CASSFLDGTNTEAFF	TGTGCCAGCAGCTTCTTGGACGGGACGAACACTGAAGCTTTCTTT
-	TRBV5-5	-	TRBJ2-7	CASSLDIGLGTYEQYF	TGTGCCAGCAGCTTGGATATAGGGCTCGGAACCTACGAGCAGTACTTC
-	TRBV28	-	TRBJ1-2	CASSFSGGAGGYTF	TGTGCCAGCAGTTTTTCTGGGGGCGCGGGCGGCTACACCTTC
-	TRBV9	-	TRBJ1-3	CASSVEAASSGNTIYF	TGTGCCAGCAGCGTAGAGGCGGCGAGCTCTGGAAACACCATATATTTT
-	TRBV28	-	TRBJ1-4	CASRIGQRGEKLFF	TGTGCCAGCAGAATAGGACAAAGGGGAGAAAAACTGTTTTTT
TRBD1	TRBV27	-	TRBJ1-1	CASRMTGGNTEAFF	TGTGCCAGCAGAATGACAGGGGGGAACACTGAAGCTTTCTTT
-	TRBV3-1/TRBV3-2	-	TRBJ1-6	CASSQDRSVAGPLHF	TGTGCCAGCAGCCAAGATCGCTCAGTAGCAGGGCCCCTCCACTTT
-	TRBV2	-	TRBJ1-1	CASSEGGSEAFF	TGTGCCAGCAGTGAGGGCGGATCTGAAGCTTTCTTT
-	TRBV5-1	once	TRBJ1-1	CASSPIGGLDTEAFF	TGCGCCAGCAGCCCGATCGGGGGGCTGGACACTGAAGCTTTCTTT
-	TRBV28	-	TRBJ2-3	CASSLPFSTDTQYF	TGTGCCAGCAGTCTTCCTTTTTCCACAGATACGCAGTATTTT
-	TRBV7-2	-	TRBJ1-1	CASSLYRDTEAFF	TGTGCCAGCAGCTTATACCGGGACACTGAAGCTTTCTTT
-	TRBV5-4	few	TRBJ2-1	CASSLASPYNEQFF	TGTGCCAGCAGCTTGGCTAGCCCTTACAATGAGCAGTTCTTC
TRBD1	TRBV27	-	TRBJ2-1	CASRKTGGNEQFF	TGTGCCAGCAGAAAGACAGGGGGAAATGAGCAGTTCTTC
-	TRBV6-2/TRBV6-3	-	TRBJ1-2	CASSYGPPGYGYTF	TGTGCCAGCAGTTATGGACCCCCGGGCTATGGCTACACCTTC
TRBD1	TRBV4-3	-	TRBJ1-2	CASSQGTGVDYGYTF	TGCGCCAGCAGCCAAGGGACAGGGGTGGACTATGGCTACACCTTC
-	TRBV7-9	once	TRBJ1-2	CASSLAGDGYTF	TGTGCCAGCAGCTTAGCAGGGGATGGCTACACCTTC
-	TRBV5-1	-	TRBJ2-2	CASRGPDRKFF	TGCGCCAGCAGGGGCCCGGACCGGAAGTTTTTT
-	TRBV4-3	-	TRBJ1-5	CASSQEQGSFQPQHF	TGCGCCAGCAGCCAAGAACAGGGAAGCTTTCAGCCCCAGCATTTT
-	TRBV5-5	-	TRBJ2-2	CASSPIPGMTGELFF	TGTGCCAGCAGTCCAATCCCGGGCATGACCGGGGAGCTGTTTTTT
-	TRBV10-3	-	TRBJ1-2	CAIRTGHEGGYTF	TGTGCCATCAGGACAGGCCATGAGGGGGGCTACACCTTC
-	TRBV6-2/TRBV6-3	-	TRBJ2-3	CASSNPQASTDTQYF	TGTGCCAGCAGTAATCCCCAGGCTAGCACAGATACGCAGTATTTT
-	TRBV11-2	-	TRBJ2-7	CASRYRDYEQYF	TGTGCCAGCCGGTACAGGGACTACGAGCAGTACTTC
TRBD2	TRBV7-2	-	TRBJ2-5	CASSQRDGQTQYF	TGTGCCAGCAGCCAGCGGGACGGGCAGACCCAGTACTTC
TRBD2	TRBV13	-	TRBJ2-7	CASSTKTSGSPEQYF	TGTGCCAGCAGCACGAAGACTAGCGGGAGCCCGGAGCAGTACTTC
TRBD1	TRBV6-2/TRBV6-3	-	TRBJ2-1	CASSRLGTGGYNEQFF	TGTGCCAGCAGTAGACTAGGGACAGGGGGTTACAATGAGCAGTTCTTC
-	TRBV19	-	TRBJ1-1	CASRGAVAFF	TGTGCCAGTAGGGGGGCGGTAGCTTTCTTT
-	TRBV6-5	-	TRBJ2-5	CASMGSGQETQYF	TGTGCCAGCATGGGTAGCGGCCAAGAGACCCAGTACTTC
TRBD1	TRBV28	-	TRBJ2-6	CASSLPVRGSGANVLTF	TGTGCCAGCAGTCTACCCGTCAGGGGGTCTGGGGCCAACGTCCTGACTTTC
TRBD1	TRBV2	-	TRBJ1-5	CASRLGQGAIQPQHF	TGTGCCAGCAGACTAGGACAGGGGGCTATTCAGCCCCAGCATTTT